This entry lists 3 T cell receptor beta chains sequenced from one sample in a study of early stage breast cancer tumors. Method: immunoSEQ multiplex PCR; TCRdb's copy keeps in-frame clones and lacks some. There are tens of thousands of clones in the sample; just under 80% occur only once, and around 3.4% lies in the top ten. The sample was blood. The source is a person in their 40s with breast cancer.

The chain has TRBV14 and TRBJ2-7; 10 bases agree with TRBD2. V lost 0 bases and J lost 7; bases outside the gene matches: 6. CDR3 size: 15 residues. Germline CDR1 reads SGHDN; CDR2 reads FVKESK. The chain's CDR3 is CASSQDLAGVGEQYF. The CDR3, as DNA: TGTGCCAGCAGCCAAGATCTAGCGGGAGTAGGGGAGCAGTACTTC.

The chain carries TRBV6-1 and TRBJ2-3; perhaps TRBD2 as D (6 bases). The CDR3 sequence is 13 residues long. Germline assignment: CDR1 MNHNS and CDR2 SASEGT. Trimming took off 6 bases at V and 6 bases at J, with 13 bases between the two ends. This CDR3 is CASSRLGTDTQYF. The CDR3 DNA sequence: TGTGCCAGCAGCAGACTAGGAACTGATACGCAGTATTTT.

This clone was observed once. The rearrangement links TRBV5-1 to TRBJ2-7; 11 bases line up with TRBD2. Germline lookup yields CDR1 SGHRS and CDR2 YFSETQ. After removal of 3 bases from V and 4 bases from J, the junction contained 6 bases not matched to a gene. CDR3 length equals 15 residues. CDR3 in DNA: TGCGCCAGCAGCTATAGACTAGCGGGGAGTTACGAGCAGTACTTC. Amino acid sequence: CASSYRLAGSYEQYF.